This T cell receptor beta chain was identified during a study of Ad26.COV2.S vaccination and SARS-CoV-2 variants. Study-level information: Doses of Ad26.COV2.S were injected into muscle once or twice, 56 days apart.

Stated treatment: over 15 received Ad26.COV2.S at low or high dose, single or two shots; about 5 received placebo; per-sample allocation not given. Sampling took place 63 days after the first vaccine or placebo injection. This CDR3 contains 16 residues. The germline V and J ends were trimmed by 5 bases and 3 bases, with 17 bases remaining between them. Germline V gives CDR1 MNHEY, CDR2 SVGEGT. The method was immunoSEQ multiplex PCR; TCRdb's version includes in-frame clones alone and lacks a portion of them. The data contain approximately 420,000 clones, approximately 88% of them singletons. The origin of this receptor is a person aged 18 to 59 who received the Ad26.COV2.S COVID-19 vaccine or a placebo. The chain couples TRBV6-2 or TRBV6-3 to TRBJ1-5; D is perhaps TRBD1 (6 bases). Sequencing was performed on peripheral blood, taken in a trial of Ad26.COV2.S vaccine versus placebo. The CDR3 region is CASSKRTVQYNQPQHF. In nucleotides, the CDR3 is TGTGCCAGCAGTAAAAGGACAGTTCAGTACAATCAGCCCCAGCATTTT.